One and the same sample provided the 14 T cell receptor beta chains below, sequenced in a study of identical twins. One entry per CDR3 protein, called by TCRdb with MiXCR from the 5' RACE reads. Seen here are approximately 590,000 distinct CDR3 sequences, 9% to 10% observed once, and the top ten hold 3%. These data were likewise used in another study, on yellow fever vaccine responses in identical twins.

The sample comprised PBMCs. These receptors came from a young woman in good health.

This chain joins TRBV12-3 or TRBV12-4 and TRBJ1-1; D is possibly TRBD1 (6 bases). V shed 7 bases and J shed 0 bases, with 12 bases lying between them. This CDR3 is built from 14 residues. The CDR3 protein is CASTATGLNTEAFF. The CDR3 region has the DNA TGTGCCAGCACTGCGACAGGATTGAACACTGAAGCTTTCTTT.

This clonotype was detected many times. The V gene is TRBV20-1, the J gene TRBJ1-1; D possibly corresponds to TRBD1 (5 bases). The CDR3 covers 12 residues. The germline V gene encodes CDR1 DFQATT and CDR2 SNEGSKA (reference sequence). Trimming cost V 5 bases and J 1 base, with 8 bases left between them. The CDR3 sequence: CSASGRNTEAFF. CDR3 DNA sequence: TGCAGTGCTTCAGGGCGGAACACTGAAGCTTTCTTT.

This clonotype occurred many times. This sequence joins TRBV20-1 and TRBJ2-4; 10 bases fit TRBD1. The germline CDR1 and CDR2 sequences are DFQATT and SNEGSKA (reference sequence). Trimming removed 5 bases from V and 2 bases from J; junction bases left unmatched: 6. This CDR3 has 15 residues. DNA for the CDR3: TGCAGTGCTTATGGACAGGGGGAGTCCAAAAACATTCAGTACTTC. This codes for CSAYGQGESKNIQYF.

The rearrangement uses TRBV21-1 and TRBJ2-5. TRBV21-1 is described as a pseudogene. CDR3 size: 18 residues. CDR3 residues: CASRNLAQNPHRQETQYF. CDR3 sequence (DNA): TGTGCCAGCAGGAATTTAGCCCAAAATCCTCACCGCCAAGAGACCCAGTACTTC.

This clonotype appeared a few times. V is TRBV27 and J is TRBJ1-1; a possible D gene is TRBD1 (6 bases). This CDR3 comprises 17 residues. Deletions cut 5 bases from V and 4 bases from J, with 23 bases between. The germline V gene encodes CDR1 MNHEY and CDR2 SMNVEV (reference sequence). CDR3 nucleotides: TGTGCCAGCAGTCCGCTAAAAACAGGGTTGAAGGGCACTGAAGCTTTCTTT. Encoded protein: CASSPLKTGLKGTEAFF.

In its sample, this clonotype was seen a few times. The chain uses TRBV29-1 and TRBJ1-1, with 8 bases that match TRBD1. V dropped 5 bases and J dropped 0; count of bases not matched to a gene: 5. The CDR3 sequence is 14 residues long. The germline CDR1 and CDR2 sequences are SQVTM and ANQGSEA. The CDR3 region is CSVSTGVMNTEAFF. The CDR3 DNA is TGCAGCGTTTCGACAGGGGTCATGAACACTGAAGCTTTCTTT.

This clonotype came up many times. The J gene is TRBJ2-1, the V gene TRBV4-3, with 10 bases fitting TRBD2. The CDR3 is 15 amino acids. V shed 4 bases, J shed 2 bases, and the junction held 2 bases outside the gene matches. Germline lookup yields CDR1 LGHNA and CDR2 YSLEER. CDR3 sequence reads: CASSPGTSAYNEQFF. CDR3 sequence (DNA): TGCGCCAGCAGCCCCGGGACTAGCGCCTACAATGAGCAGTTCTTC.

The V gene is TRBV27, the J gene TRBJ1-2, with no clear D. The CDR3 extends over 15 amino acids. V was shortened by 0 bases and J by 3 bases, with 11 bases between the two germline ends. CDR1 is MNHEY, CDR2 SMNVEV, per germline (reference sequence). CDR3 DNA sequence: TGTGCCAGCAGTTTATCCTCGTCTTACCACTATGGCTACACCTTC. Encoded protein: CASSLSSSYHYGYTF.

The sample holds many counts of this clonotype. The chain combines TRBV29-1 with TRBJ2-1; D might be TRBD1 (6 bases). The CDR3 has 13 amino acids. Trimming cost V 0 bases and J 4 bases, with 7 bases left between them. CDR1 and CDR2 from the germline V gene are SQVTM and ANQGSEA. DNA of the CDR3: TGCAGCGTTGAAGATAGGGGGTACAATGAGCAGTTCTTC. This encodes CSVEDRGYNEQFF.

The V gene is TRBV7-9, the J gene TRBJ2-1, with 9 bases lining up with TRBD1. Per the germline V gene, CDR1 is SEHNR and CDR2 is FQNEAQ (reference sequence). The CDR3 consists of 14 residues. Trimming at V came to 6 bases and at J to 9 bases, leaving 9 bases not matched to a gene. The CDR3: CASRQGATSAEQFF. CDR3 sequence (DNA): TGTGCCAGCAGACAGGGGGCTACTAGTGCTGAGCAGTTCTTC.

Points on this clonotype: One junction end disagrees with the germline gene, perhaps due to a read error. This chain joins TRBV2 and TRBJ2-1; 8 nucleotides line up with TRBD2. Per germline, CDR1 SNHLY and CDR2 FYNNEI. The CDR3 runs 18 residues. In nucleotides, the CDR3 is TGTACCAGCAGTTTAGCGCCGAGGGGACTAGTGGCCTACAATGAGCAGTTCTTC. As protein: CTSSLAPRGLVAYNEQFF.

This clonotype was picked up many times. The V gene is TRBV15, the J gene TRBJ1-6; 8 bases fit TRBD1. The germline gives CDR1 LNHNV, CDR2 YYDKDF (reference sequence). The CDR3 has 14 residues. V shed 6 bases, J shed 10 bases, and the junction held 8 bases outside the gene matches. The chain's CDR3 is CATSDGQGESPLHF. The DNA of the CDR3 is TGTGCCACCAGTGACGGACAGGGTGAATCACCCCTCCACTTT.

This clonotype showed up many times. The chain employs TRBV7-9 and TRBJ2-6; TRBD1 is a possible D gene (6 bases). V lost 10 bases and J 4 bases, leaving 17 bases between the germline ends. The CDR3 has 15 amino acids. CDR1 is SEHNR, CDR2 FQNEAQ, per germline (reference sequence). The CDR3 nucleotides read TGTGCCACCCCGACAGGAGTTGTAGGGGCCAACGTCCTGACTTTC. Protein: CATPTGVVGANVLTF.

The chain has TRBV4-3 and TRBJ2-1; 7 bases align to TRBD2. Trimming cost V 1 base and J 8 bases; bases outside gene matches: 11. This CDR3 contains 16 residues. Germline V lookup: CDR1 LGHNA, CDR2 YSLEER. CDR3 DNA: TGCGCCAGCAGCCAAGGGGCTCGGACGGGGAGGGATGAGCAGTTCTTC. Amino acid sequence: CASSQGARTGRDEQFF.